The following is a TCR beta chain sequence with its context. The antigen remains unidentified. V lost 5 bases to trimming and J lost 2 bases; unmatched junction nucleotides: 10. The CDR3 runs 16 residues. Germline CDR1 and CDR2: SGHTA and FQGNSA. This entry belongs to a study of T cell repertoires in cytomegalovirus infection. General observations from the study: Ex vivo responses were dominated by HLA-C-restricted CMV-specific TCR beta clonotypes.

TCRdb reanalysed the reads using MiXCR and keeps one entry per CDR3 protein. The repertoire holds 900,000 to 950,000 distinct CDR3 sequences, with around 30% as singletons. The TCR sequence derives from a human donor in good health (CMV status not recorded). Some clones in this sample may be carry-over from other donors' samples. The starting material was cultured CD8+ T cells from PBMCs, obtained from culture after CMV antigen stimulation. V gene TRBV7-2 combines with J gene TRBJ2-5, with 8 bases that match TRBD1. CDR3 nucleotides: TGTGCCAGCAGCCTTCGGACAGGGCTTGAACAAGAGACCCAGTACTTC. Translating it yields CASSLRTGLEQETQYF.